The 9 T cell receptor beta chains given below trace back to one sample, sequenced in a study of identical twins. TCRdb re-derived calls from the 5' RACE reads in MiXCR, one entry per CDR3 protein. This sample has 400,000 to 500,000 distinct CDR3 sequences, with 15% to 20% found just once. The specimen sequenced was naive T cells sorted from blood. The receptors shown here come from a man in his fifties in good health.

This CDR3 reads CASSLAPGLEYNEQFF. The CDR3 DNA follows: TGCGCCAGCAGCTTAGCCCCGGGACTAGAGTACAATGAGCAGTTCTTC. The chain carries TRBV5-1 and TRBJ2-1; 8 positions match TRBD2. Germline values: CDR1 SGHRS, CDR2 YFSETQ. The CDR3 covers 16 residues. Germline trimming cut 2 bases from V and 4 bases from J; bases unmatched to any gene: 8.

The table lists this clonotype with many counts. The chain joins TRBV6-6 to TRBJ2-1; D is possibly TRBD1 (5 bases). Germline V gene sequence: CDR1 MNHNY, CDR2 SVGAGI (reference sequence). Trimming removed 6 bases from V and 6 bases from J, with 12 bases in between. The CDR3 is 13 residues long. CDR3 DNA sequence: TGTGCCAGCAGGCTGACAGACTTCAATGAGCAGTTCTTC. It encodes CASRLTDFNEQFF.

This clonotype was observed at least ten times. The rearrangement links TRBV7-8 to TRBJ1-5; D remains unclear. V was shortened by 0 bases and J by 4 bases, with 7 bases between the two germline ends. The germline V gene encodes CDR1 SGHVS and CDR2 FQNEAQ. The length of the CDR3 is 14 residues. The CDR3 coding sequence is TGTGCCAGCAGCTTAGCGGTGGGGAATCAGCCCCAGCATTTT. Amino acids: CASSLAVGNQPQHF.

This clonotype showed up many times. This rearrangement joins TRBV7-2 to TRBJ1-6; D is ambiguous. Germline CDR1 SGHTA, CDR2 FQGNSA. Trimming shortened V by 1 base and J by 10 bases, and 17 bases separated the two germline ends. This CDR3 has 16 amino acids. CDR3 DNA: TGTGCCAGCAGCTTAGAACACAGTGGGGTTCCGTCACCCCTCCACTTT. Its translation is CASSLEHSGVPSPLHF.

This clonotype has only one observation. The chain joins TRBV6-2 or TRBV6-3 to TRBJ2-5; the match to TRBD2 covers 9 bases. The CDR3 sequence is 16 residues long. Germline assignment: CDR1 MNHEY and CDR2 SVGEGT. V dropped 4 bases and J dropped 2; count of bases not matched to a gene: 8. CDR3: CASSFRAGGVQETQYF. The CDR3 nucleotides read TGTGCCAGCAGTTTCCGAGCGGGAGGAGTTCAAGAGACCCAGTACTTC.

This rearrangement joins TRBV5-1 to TRBJ2-3; 7 bases map to TRBD1. The ends lost 4 bases at V and 2 bases at J; junction bases unmatched: 7. CDR1 SGHRS and CDR2 YFSETQ come from the germline V gene. The CDR3 length is 15 residues. Here the CDR3 reads CASSIGQALTDTQYF. The DNA of the CDR3 is TGCGCCAGCAGCATAGGACAGGCCCTCACAGATACGCAGTATTTT.

The chain links TRBV7-2 to TRBJ2-7; the D is unclear. The V gene lost 1 base and the J gene lost 4 bases, with 8 bases spanning the gap. The CDR3 has 13 residues. Germline values: CDR1 SGHTA, CDR2 FQGNSA. DNA of the CDR3: TGTGCCAGCAGCTTAGTCGACCTATACGAGCAGTACTTC. This encodes CASSLVDLYEQYF. Variable domain in full (rest from reference TRBV7-2 and TRBJ2-7): GAGVSQSPSNKVTEKGKDVELRCDPISGHTALYWYRQSLGQGLEFLIYFQGNSAPDKSGLPSDRFSAERTGGSVSTLTIQRTQQEDSAVYLCASSLVDLYEQYFGPGTRLTVT.

This clonotype was observed at least ten times. The rearrangement links TRBV7-9 to TRBJ1-2, with D possibly TRBD1 on 5 matching bases. The CDR3 runs to 13 residues. From germline, CDR1 is SEHNR and CDR2 FQNEAQ (reference sequence). Trimming shortened V by 0 bases and J by 6 bases, and 8 bases separated the two germline ends. The CDR3 nucleotides read TGTGCCAGCAGCTTAGCAGGGACGGATGGCTACACCTTC. Encoded protein: CASSLAGTDGYTF.

This clonotype was counted only a few times. The rearrangement joins TRBV5-1 to TRBJ1-1; 8 nucleotides align to TRBD1. The CDR3 covers 16 residues. With 0 bases clipped from V and 4 bases from J, the junction kept 8 bases outside the gene matches. Germline V gene lookup returns CDR1 SGHRS and CDR2 YFSETQ. The CDR3: CASSLDGQGRSTEAFF. The CDR3 bases are TGCGCCAGCAGCTTGGACGGACAGGGCAGGAGCACTGAAGCTTTCTTT.